The 12 T cell receptor beta chains below were found in one sample sequenced in a study of STAT5B mutations in CD4+ large granular lymphocyte leukemia. The table came from immunoSEQ multiplex PCR; TCRdb's copy has only in-frame clones and leaves some out. The sample lists about 8,200 clones; roughly nine tenths were seen once. Specimen: PBMCs. The source is a woman in her seventies with CD4+ T-cell large granular lymphocyte leukemia.

The chain has TRBV7-2 and TRBJ2-1, with D unclear. The CDR3 spans 15 residues. The germline V gene encodes CDR1 SGHTA and CDR2 FQGNSA. V lost 1 base and J lost 9, with 16 bases in between. The DNA for the CDR3 is TGTGCCAGCAGCTTAGAGGGCTCAAGGACCAGTGAGCAGTTCTTC. Translating it yields CASSLEGSRTSEQFF.

The chain recombines TRBV2 with TRBJ1-2; 8 positions agree with TRBD1. The germline gives CDR1 SNHLY, CDR2 FYNNEI. J was trimmed by 8 bases and V by 6 bases; bases with no gene match: 2. CDR3 length equals 11 residues. This CDR3 is CASRWDRGYTF. CDR3 nucleotide sequence: TGTGCCAGCAGGTGGGACAGGGGCTACACCTTC.

Worth noting for this clone: Other DNA sequences in this specimen translate into the identical CDR3. This chain joins TRBV10-3 and TRBJ1-2; TRBD1 is a possible D gene (5 bases). Germline V CDR1 and CDR2: ENHRY, SYGVKD. Trimming shortened V by 3 bases and J by 2 bases, and 10 bases separated the two germline ends. This CDR3 has 14 amino acids. The CDR3 sequence is CAISDLRVNYGYTF. The CDR3 DNA follows: TGTGCCATCAGTGACCTCAGGGTGAACTATGGCTACACCTTC.

The gene calls are TRBV5-1 and TRBJ2-7, with 9 bases matching TRBD1. J gave up 2 bases and V 0 bases, and 6 bases lay outside the gene matches. This CDR3 spans 16 amino acids. In germline, CDR1 is SGHRS, CDR2 YFSETQ. In DNA, the CDR3 is TGCGCCAGCAGCTTGGGCCTCGGGACAGGGACCTACGAGCAGTACTTC. Residues: CASSLGLGTGTYEQYF.

The chain couples TRBV7-2 to TRBJ2-5; perhaps TRBD1 as D (5 bases). This CDR3 is built from 14 residues. V was trimmed by 5 bases and J by 5 bases, leaving 15 bases between them. CDR1 is SGHTA, CDR2 FQGNSA, per germline. The CDR3 nucleotides read TGTGCCAGCAGCCCAAGGGGTTTTGGGGAGACCCAGTACTTC. It is translated as CASSPRGFGETQYF.

The rearrangement joins TRBV21-1 to TRBJ2-7; the D call TRBD1 from the table was never checked on the DNA. TRBV21-1 is a documented pseudogene. The CDR3 is made up of 15 amino acids. CDR3 protein: CASSRYPGGGYEQYF. In nucleotides, the CDR3 is TGTGCCAGCAGCAGGTATCCAGGGGGCGGCTACGAGCAGTACTTC.

The chain has TRBV29-1 and TRBJ1-1; the D gene is possibly TRBD1 (5 bases). V was trimmed by 5 bases and J by 4 bases, leaving 20 bases between them. Germline V gives CDR1 SQVTM, CDR2 ANQGSEA. The CDR3 extends over 15 amino acids. The CDR3 DNA is TGCAGCGTTCGAACAGGCCAAGGGTATGGCACTGAAGCTTTCTTT. It codes for CSVRTGQGYGTEAFF.

CDR3: CASSIAGETQYF. The DNA for the CDR3 is TGTGCCAGTAGTATAGCCGGAGAGACCCAGTACTTC. The gene calls are TRBV19 and TRBJ2-5; D is uncertain. The germline V and J ends were trimmed by 1 base and 4 bases, with 4 bases remaining between them. This CDR3 has 12 residues. Germline loops: CDR1 LNHDA, CDR2 SQIVND (reference sequence).

This clone was seen a single time. The genes are TRBV28 and TRBJ2-1; D is ambiguous. The CDR3 runs to 14 residues. Germline CDR1 MDHEN, CDR2 SYDVKM. V lost 3 bases and J lost 4, with 10 bases in between. The CDR3: CASSLKFGYNEQFF. The CDR3 DNA follows: TGTGCCAGCAGTTTGAAGTTTGGTTACAATGAGCAGTTCTTC.

J is TRBJ2-2 and V is TRBV30, with D hard to call. Trimming left V 5 bases short and J 6 bases short, with 7 bases between. Germline V lookup: CDR1 GTSNPN, CDR2 SVGIG (reference sequence). The CDR3 runs 11 residues. The CDR3 sequence: CAWGRAGELFF. CDR3 bases: TGTGCCTGGGGAAGGGCCGGGGAGCTGTTTTTT.

This rearrangement joins TRBV5-1 to TRBJ1-2; D is uncertain. The CDR3 runs to 13 residues. Trimming took 0 bases from V and 4 from J, leaving 7 bases between them. Germline V gene lookup returns CDR1 SGHRS and CDR2 YFSETQ. CDR3 amino acids: CASSLDSGYGYTF. Written as DNA, the CDR3 is TGCGCCAGCAGCTTGGACTCAGGCTATGGCTACACCTTC.

The chain uses TRBV6-1 and TRBJ1-6; unclear D gene. Per germline, CDR1 MNHNS and CDR2 SASEGT. V shed 10 bases and J shed 0 bases, with 10 bases lying between them. This CDR3 region has 14 residues. The CDR3 DNA follows: TGTGCCACAGCCCAGGCCTCCTATAATTCACCCCTCCACTTT. It encodes CATAQASYNSPLHF.